The clone carrying this T cell receptor (beta chain) was seen a handful of times. Germline V gene lookup returns CDR1 SNHLY and CDR2 FYNNEI. V trimming: 6 bases; J trimming: 4 bases; junction bases outside the gene matches: 5. The CDR3 has 14 amino acids. The time point is: blood at routine non-recurrence follow-up after resection. The sequenced material consisted of unsorted whole RNA from tumor, nontumor lung or frozen PBMC. This entry is derived from a study of spatial heterogeneity in lung cancer. Via MiXCR, TCRdb re-called the 5' RACE reads, giving one row per CDR3 protein. The table records around 110,000 distinct CDR3 sequences, 12% of them present only once.

V gene TRBV2 combines with J gene TRBJ1-5; 8 bases are a match to TRBD1. The sequence was obtained from a male donor with early-stage non-small cell lung cancer. Specimen: PBMCs, collected at follow-up. Here the CDR3 DNA reads TGTGCCAGCAGCGCGGACAGGGTTAATCAGCCCCAGCATTTT. Protein sequence: CASSADRVNQPQHF.